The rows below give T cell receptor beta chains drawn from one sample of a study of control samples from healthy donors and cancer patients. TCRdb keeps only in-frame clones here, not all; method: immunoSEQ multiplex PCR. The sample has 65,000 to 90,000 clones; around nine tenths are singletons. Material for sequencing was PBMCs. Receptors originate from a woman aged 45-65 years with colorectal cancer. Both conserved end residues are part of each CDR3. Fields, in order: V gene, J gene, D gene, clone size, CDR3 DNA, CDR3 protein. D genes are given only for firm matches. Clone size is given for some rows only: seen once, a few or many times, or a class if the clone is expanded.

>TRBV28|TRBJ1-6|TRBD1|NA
TGTGCCAGCAGCCAGCGACAGGGGCTATTTTCACCCCTCCACTTT
CASSQRQGLFSPLHF
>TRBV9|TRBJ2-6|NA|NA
TGTGCCAGCACCCCGAGTTCTGGGGCCAACGTCCTGACTTTC
CASTPSSGANVLTF
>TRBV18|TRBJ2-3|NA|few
TGTGCCAGCTCAACCCGCCCAGATACGCAGTATTTT
CASSTRPDTQYF
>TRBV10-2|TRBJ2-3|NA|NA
TGCGCCAGCAGTGATACTACTAGCACAGATACGCAGTATTTT
CASSDTTSTDTQYF
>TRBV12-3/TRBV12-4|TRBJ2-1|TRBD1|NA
TGTGCCAGCAGCCCAGGGGGTTACAATGAGCAGTTCTTC
CASSPGGYNEQFF
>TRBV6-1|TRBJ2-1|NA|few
TGTGCCAGCAGTGAAGTCAGGGCCAATGAGCAGTTCTTC
CASSEVRANEQFF
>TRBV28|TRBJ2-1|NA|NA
TGTGCCGGGGGTGGAGGCTCCAATGAGCAGTTCTTC
CAGGGGSNEQFF
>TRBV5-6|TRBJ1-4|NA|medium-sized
TGTGCCAGCAGCCACCGGGACAATGAAAAACTGTTTTTT
CASSHRDNEKLFF
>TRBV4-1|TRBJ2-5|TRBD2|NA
TGCGCCAGCAGCCAAGGCGGGGGGGCCAAGACCCAGTACTTC
CASSQGGGAKTQYF
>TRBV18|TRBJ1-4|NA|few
TGTGCCAGCTCACCAAGGCGGGGGGTCAATGAAAAACTGTTTTTT
CASSPRRGVNEKLFF
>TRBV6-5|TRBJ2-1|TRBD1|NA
TGTGCCAGCAAGGGACAGCCCTACAATGAGCAGTTCTTC
CASKGQPYNEQFF
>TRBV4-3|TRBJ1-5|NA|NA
TGCGCCAGCAGCCAAGACCCTGGTCAGCCCCAGCATTTT
CASSQDPGQPQHF
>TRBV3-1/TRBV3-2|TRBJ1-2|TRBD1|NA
TGTGCCAGCAGCCCCGGACAGGGTTGGGGCTATGGCTACACCTTC
CASSPGQGWGYGYTF
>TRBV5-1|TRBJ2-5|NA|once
TGCGCCAGCAGCTTGTGGAGTTTGGGCCAAGAGACCCAGTACTTC
CASSLWSLGQETQYF
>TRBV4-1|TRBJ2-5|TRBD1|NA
TGCGCCAGCAGCCAAACCGGGACAGAAGAGACCCAGTACTTC
CASSQTGTEETQYF
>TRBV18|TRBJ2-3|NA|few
TGTGCCAGCTCACTTTCGGGGGGCGGCACAGATACGCAGTATTTT
CASSLSGGGTDTQYF